These T cell receptor beta chains were read from a single sample in a study of vaccination effects on CD4 cells after COVID-19. Assay used: immunoSEQ multiplex PCR; TCRdb lists only in-frame clones, some missing. The sample has under 60,000 clones; approximately 61% are singletons. These receptors are not linked to any known antigen. Sequenced here: CD4+ T cells from PBMCs cultured without peptide, sampled before COVID-19 vaccination. The origin of the receptors is a human donor who received a COVID-19 vaccine. The CDR3 runs from the conserved cysteine through the conserved F or W. A D gene is named only where the DNA matches it firmly. Some rows have no size entry. The others give once, few or many, or a class for an expanded clone.

CDR3aa	CDR3nt	v_gene	abundance	d_gene	j_gene
CAVSTIGEQFF	TGTGCCGTATCCACTATCGGTGAGCAGTTCTTC	TRBV10-3	.	.	TRBJ2-1
CASSIGSENEQFF	TGCGCCAGCAGCATCGGTTCGGAGAATGAGCAGTTCTTC	TRBV5-1	few	.	TRBJ2-1
CASSQETGRTGELFF	TGTGCCAGCAGCCAAGAAACAGGGAGAACCGGGGAGCTGTTTTTT	TRBV4-2	.	.	TRBJ2-2
CASSPRGGRSVNQPQHF	TGTGCCAGCAGCCCCCGGGGGGGCCGCTCGGTGAATCAGCCCCAGCATTTT	TRBV5-5	.	.	TRBJ1-5
CASSHSGGALYGANVLTF	TGTGCCAGCAGTCATAGCGGGGGGGCGCTTTACGGGGCCAACGTCCTGACTTTC	TRBV6-6	.	TRBD2	TRBJ2-6
CASSPPGPEQYF	TGTGCCAGCAGCCCCCCGGGCCCTGAGCAGTACTTC	TRBV7-2	.	.	TRBJ2-7
CASSLGQGNGYTF	TGTGCCAGCAGCCTCGGACAGGGTAATGGCTACACCTTC	TRBV7-2	few	TRBD1	TRBJ1-2
CASSILRNTEAFF	TGTGCCAGTAGTATTCTTCGAAACACTGAAGCTTTCTTT	TRBV19	.	.	TRBJ1-1
CASSLGTGGYTGELFF	TGTGCCAGCAGCTTAGGAACAGGGGGGTACACCGGGGAGCTGTTTTTT	TRBV7-6	.	TRBD1	TRBJ2-2
CASSQSWDTTQYF	TGTGCCAGCAGCCAATCTTGGGATACGACCCAGTACTTC	TRBV3-1/TRBV3-2	.	.	TRBJ2-5
CASSEGQTYNSPLHF	TGTGCCAGCAGCGAGGGACAGACCTATAATTCACCCCTCCACTTT	TRBV9	few	TRBD1	TRBJ1-6
CASSLLGTLYNEQFF	TGTGCCAGCAGCTTGCTTGGGACCCTATACAATGAGCAGTTCTTC	TRBV5-4	.	.	TRBJ2-1
CASSLERVSSPLHF	TGTGCCAGCAGCTTAGAGAGGGTGAGTTCACCCCTCCACTTT	TRBV7-9	.	.	TRBJ1-6
CASSKALNGASGGEQFF	TGTGCCAGCAGCAAAGCGCTTAACGGGGCTAGCGGAGGGGAGCAGTTCTTC	TRBV21-1	.	.	TRBJ2-1
CASSSSETGDRQHF	TGTGCCAGTAGCAGTTCGGAGACAGGGGATCGCCAGCATTTT	TRBV19	.	TRBD1	TRBJ1-5
CASSFRGGETQYF	TGTGCCAGCAGTTTTCGGGGTGGTGAGACCCAGTACTTC	TRBV12-3/TRBV12-4	.	.	TRBJ2-5
CASSLSGGEGYTF	TGTGCCAGCAGCTTAAGTGGGGGCGAGGGCTACACCTTC	TRBV7-2	.	.	TRBJ1-2
CATSDPGPSGNNEQFF	TGTGCCACCAGTGACCCTGGACCCTCTGGTAACAATGAGCAGTTCTTC	TRBV24-1	.	.	TRBJ2-1
CASSGRGYNEQFF	TGTGCCAGTAGCGGGAGAGGGTACAATGAGCAGTTCTTC	TRBV19	.	.	TRBJ2-1
CAWSVWGAEAFF	TGTGCCTGGAGTGTTTGGGGTGCTGAAGCTTTCTTT	TRBV30	few	.	TRBJ1-1
CASSVGSSGSRETQYF	TGCGCCAGCAGCGTGGGGTCTAGCGGGAGTCGAGAGACCCAGTACTTC	TRBV5-1	.	TRBD2	TRBJ2-5
CASSPRATGYSSYEQYF	TGTGCCAGCTCACCAAGGGCGACAGGATACTCCTCCTACGAGCAGTACTTC	TRBV18	.	.	TRBJ2-7
CASSLGRVVGETQYF	TGTGCCAGCAGCTTAGGGAGGGTTGTAGGAGAGACCCAGTACTTC	TRBV7-9	.	.	TRBJ2-5
CASSLLGPPQDEQFF	TGCGCCAGCAGCTTGCTGGGGCCCCCTCAGGATGAGCAGTTCTTC	TRBV5-1	.	.	TRBJ2-1
CASSLAAGTGFPYEQYF	TGCGCCAGCAGCTTGGCGGCCGGGACAGGGTTTCCATACGAGCAGTACTTC	TRBV5-1	once	TRBD1	TRBJ2-7
CATSRGKTGTEAFF	TGTGCCACCAGCAGAGGAAAGACAGGGACTGAAGCTTTCTTT	TRBV15	.	TRBD1	TRBJ1-1
CASSYSQPVYNEQFF	TGTGCCAGCAGTTATTCCCAACCCGTATACAATGAGCAGTTCTTC	TRBV6-2/TRBV6-3	few	.	TRBJ2-1
CSVEDVGTAGYNEQFF	TGCAGCGTTGAAGACGTCGGGACAGCGGGATACAATGAGCAGTTCTTC	TRBV29-1	.	.	TRBJ2-1
CASSVRDRHTEAFF	TGTGCCAGTAGTGTCCGGGACAGGCACACTGAAGCTTTCTTT	TRBV19	.	TRBD1	TRBJ1-1
CASSDQGYNEQFF	TGCGCCAGCAGCGACCAGGGGTACAATGAGCAGTTCTTC	TRBV5-1	.	.	TRBJ2-1
CASSQKLLSGGGTDTQYF	TGTGCCAGCAGCCAAAAGCTTCTGAGCGGGGGGGGCACAGATACGCAGTATTTT	TRBV3-1/TRBV3-2	.	TRBD2	TRBJ2-3
CASSTGRLQETQYF	TGCGCCAGCAGCACAGGGAGACTCCAAGAGACCCAGTACTTC	TRBV5-1	few	.	TRBJ2-5
CASSIEGGPYEQYF	TGTGCCAGTAGTATCGAGGGAGGCCCCTACGAGCAGTACTTC	TRBV19	few	.	TRBJ2-7
CASTLRGRELFF	TGTGCCAGCACCTTGAGGGGCCGGGAGCTGTTTTTT	TRBV6-5	.	.	TRBJ2-2
CASRYLRERHEQYF	TGCGCCAGCAGATATCTGCGGGAGAGGCACGAGCAGTACTTC	TRBV5-1	.	TRBD2	TRBJ2-7
CASSLRRVSGELFF	TGTGCCAGCAGTTTGCGTCGCGTCTCCGGGGAGCTGTTTTTT	TRBV27	.	.	TRBJ2-2
CASSLGTFSGNTIYF	TGCGCCAGCAGCTTAGGGACTTTCTCTGGAAACACCATATATTTT	TRBV5-1	.	.	TRBJ1-3
CASSLARGQPQHF	TGTGCCAGCAGCTTGGCCAGGGGTCAGCCCCAGCATTTT	TRBV5-6	.	.	TRBJ1-5
CASSPSGLRNYEQYF	TGTGCCAGCAGCCCGTCGGGACTAAGGAACTACGAGCAGTACTTC	TRBV7-2	.	TRBD2	TRBJ2-7
CASSYRPLNTEAFF	TGTGCCAGCAGTTACCGGCCGCTGAACACTGAAGCTTTCTTT	TRBV6-5	.	.	TRBJ1-1
CSVGALNTEAFF	TGCAGCGTAGGGGCGCTGAACACTGAAGCTTTCTTT	TRBV29-1	few	.	TRBJ1-1
CASSPGTSGFTDTQYF	TGTGCCAGCTCACCTGGGACTAGCGGTTTCACAGATACGCAGTATTTT	TRBV18	.	TRBD2	TRBJ2-3
CATSPKQGGYNEQFF	TGTGCCACCAGCCCCAAACAGGGGGGCTACAATGAGCAGTTCTTC	TRBV15	.	TRBD1	TRBJ2-1
CASSRRTGGRGYTF	TGTGCCAGCAGCCGTAGGACAGGGGGCCGTGGCTACACCTTC	TRBV28	.	TRBD1	TRBJ1-2
CASSVGGGANYGYTF	TGTGCCAGCAGCGTCGGCGGGGGAGCTAACTATGGCTACACCTTC	TRBV9	.	.	TRBJ1-2
CASSPGQGNYGYTF	TGTGCCAGCAGCCCTGGACAGGGGAACTATGGCTACACCTTC	TRBV11-2	few	TRBD1	TRBJ1-2
CASSKQQTDTQYF	TGTGCCAGTAGTAAACAGCAGACAGATACGCAGTATTTT	TRBV19	.	.	TRBJ2-3
CASSEPVWLAGADTIYF	TGTGCCAGCAGTGAACCCGTTTGGTTAGCAGGGGCGGACACCATATATTTT	TRBV6-1	.	.	TRBJ1-3
CASSSDRSSGANVLTF	TGTGCCAGCAGCTCTGACAGGAGCTCTGGGGCCAACGTCCTGACTTTC	TRBV9	few	.	TRBJ2-6
CASSKGTRAFGNTIYF	TGTGCCAGCAGTAAAGGGACAAGGGCCTTTGGAAACACCATATATTTT	TRBV6-1	once	.	TRBJ1-3
CASSSGTRGNYGYTF	TGCGCCAGCAGCTCAGGGACTAGGGGAAACTATGGCTACACCTTC	TRBV5-1	few	.	TRBJ1-2
CASSRGETQYF	TGTGCCAGCAGTAGGGGGGAGACCCAGTACTTC	TRBV9	.	.	TRBJ2-5